One and the same sample provided the 23 T cell receptor beta chains below, sequenced in a study of blood T cell repertoires in COVID-19. Only in-frame clones appear in the TCRdb table, and some are missing; sequencing was by immunoSEQ multiplex PCR. The data hold 95,000 to 100,000 clones, with 92% observed a single time. Sequenced sample: peripheral blood. These TCRs come from a man in his forties or fifties with active COVID-19.

This sequence joins TRBV18 and TRBJ2-7, with 12 bases lining up with TRBD1. This CDR3 contains 15 residues. V was clipped by 4 bases and J by 1 base; unmatched bases: 2. The germline gives CDR1 KGHSH, CDR2 LQKENI. The CDR3 region is CASSRGQGASYEQYF. In nucleotides, the CDR3 is TGTGCCAGCTCACGGGGACAGGGGGCATCCTACGAGCAGTACTTC.

The chain uses TRBV5-1 and TRBJ2-2, with D possibly TRBD1 on 5 matching bases. This CDR3 contains 15 residues. In germline, CDR1 is SGHRS, CDR2 YFSETQ. The V end lost 0 bases, the J end lost 5 bases, and 11 bases lay between the germline ends. CDR3: CASSLETQGTGELFF. The CDR3 bases are TGCGCCAGCAGCTTGGAAACGCAGGGAACCGGGGAGCTGTTTTTT.

The rearrangement links TRBV28 to TRBJ1-1; tentative D call: TRBD1 (5 bases). V lost 1 base and J 3 bases, leaving 6 bases between the germline ends. Germline V gene data show CDR1 as MDHEN and CDR2 as SYDVKM. The CDR3 spans 13 residues. In DNA form, the CDR3 reads TGTGCCAGCAGTTTATTAGGGGACACTGAAGCTTTCTTT. It encodes CASSLLGDTEAFF.

This chain's CDR3 is CASSRGGQTYEKLFF. CDR3 in DNA: TGTGCCAGCAGTAGAGGGGGCCAGACTTATGAAAAACTGTTTTTT. This chain joins TRBV6-5 and TRBJ1-4, with TRBD1 matching 7 bases. Germline-derived CDR1 and CDR2 are MNHEY and SVGAGI. The CDR3 sequence is 15 residues long. V trimming: 5 bases; J trimming: 6 bases; junction bases outside the gene matches: 9.

The J gene is TRBJ2-2, the V gene TRBV7-6; 11 bases agree with TRBD1. The CDR3 consists of 15 residues. Germline V gives CDR1 SGHVS, CDR2 FNYEAQ. The V gene end was trimmed by 1 base and the J gene end by 6 bases; junction bases not matched to a gene: 1. The CDR3 here is CASSLGTGGSGELFF. CDR3 bases: TGTGCCAGCAGCTTAGGGACAGGGGGCTCCGGGGAGCTGTTTTTT.

The chain uses TRBV7-9 and TRBJ2-1; 8 bases map to TRBD2. Germline assignment: CDR1 SEHNR and CDR2 FQNEAQ (reference sequence). CDR3 size: 16 residues. J was trimmed by 8 bases and V by 5 bases; bases with no gene match: 14. This CDR3 reads CASSTQASGRRYEQFF. Here the CDR3 DNA reads TGTGCCAGCAGCACCCAGGCCAGCGGGAGAAGGTATGAGCAGTTCTTC.

The chain has TRBV5-5 and TRBJ1-5; 10 nucleotides agree with TRBD1. CDR1 is SGHKS and CDR2 is YYEKEE in the germline V gene (reference sequence). The V gene end was trimmed by 0 bases and the J gene end by 1 base; junction bases not matched to a gene: 4. The CDR3 totals 17 residues. The CDR3 DNA reads as TGTGCCAGCAGCTTGGGACAGGGGGCCTTAAGCAATCAGCCCCAGCATTTT. The encoded protein is CASSLGQGALSNQPQHF.

The chain links TRBV5-1 to TRBJ2-7; 7 bases fit TRBD1. Germline V gene sequence: CDR1 SGHRS, CDR2 YFSETQ. CDR3 length equals 13 residues. V shed 7 bases and J 0 bases; nucleotides not matched to a gene: 4. The CDR3 reads CASGQDSSYEQYF. The DNA of the CDR3 is TGCGCCAGCGGACAGGATTCCTCCTACGAGCAGTACTTC.

The rearrangement uses TRBV19 and TRBJ2-2; TRBD2 is a possible D gene (5 bases). V lost 6 bases and J lost 6, with 8 bases in between. Germline assignment: CDR1 LNHDA and CDR2 SQIVND (reference sequence). The CDR3 sequence is 12 residues long. The CDR3 bases are TGTGCCAGTAGCTGGACTGCCGGGGAGCTGTTTTTT. It translates to CASSWTAGELFF.

As regards this clone: Other DNA sequences within the sample encode an identical CDR3. The chain combines TRBV6-5 with TRBJ2-7, with 9 nucleotides matching TRBD1. J was trimmed by 2 bases and V by 0 bases; bases with no gene match: 2. Germline lookup yields CDR1 MNHEY and CDR2 SVGAGI. The CDR3 totals 15 residues. CDR3 bases: TGTGCCAGCAGTTACTCCGGGACAGGGACCTACGAGCAGTACTTC. Translation gives CASSYSGTGTYEQYF.

The V and J genes are TRBV10-3 and TRBJ1-1; 9 positions match TRBD1. V gave up 4 bases and J gave up 5 bases; unmatched junction bases: 8. This CDR3 spans 15 amino acids. CDR1 ENHRY and CDR2 SYGVKD come from the germline V gene. The CDR3 region has the DNA TGTGCCATCAGTGCAGGGGACAGGGTCACGACTGAAGCTTTCTTT. It yields the protein CAISAGDRVTTEAFF.

The J gene is TRBJ1-3, the V gene TRBV5-4; no clear D gene. The CDR3 sequence is 13 residues long. The V end was cut by 4 bases, the J end by 4 bases, with 9 bases between. CDR1 is SGHNT and CDR2 is YYREEE in the germline V gene (reference sequence). This CDR3 reads CASSPRLGNTIYF. CDR3 nucleotide sequence: TGTGCCAGCAGCCCGCGTTTGGGAAACACCATATATTTT.

The chain combines TRBV4-2 with TRBJ1-2; no clear D. The germline V gene has CDR1 LGHNA and CDR2 YNFKEQ. This CDR3 spans 12 amino acids. V dropped 3 bases and J dropped 10 bases, with 12 bases sitting between them. The CDR3: CASSHQTNFYTF. CDR3 coding DNA: TGTGCCAGCAGCCATCAGACAAACTTCTACACCTTC.

V gene TRBV6-5 combines with J gene TRBJ1-4, with D perhaps TRBD1 (6 bases). Between the trimmed V and J ends, which lost 6 bases and 8 bases, there was a span of 13 bases. Germline loops: CDR1 MNHEY, CDR2 SVGAGI. The CDR3 is made up of 13 amino acids. The CDR3 loop is CASSRDKDEKLFF. CDR3 DNA: TGTGCCAGCAGCCGGGACAAGGACGAAAAACTGTTTTTT.

This chain links TRBV5-1 with TRBJ1-1; 9 bases are shared with TRBD1. This CDR3 comprises 15 residues. Germline trimming cut 3 bases from V and 1 base from J; bases unmatched to any gene: 4. The germline V gene encodes CDR1 SGHRS and CDR2 YFSETQ. The CDR3 protein is CASSSLTGGNTEAFF. CDR3 nucleotide sequence: TGCGCCAGCAGCTCCTTGACAGGGGGGAACACTGAAGCTTTCTTT.

The chain joins TRBV3-1 (or the pseudogene TRBV3-2) to TRBJ2-2, with 13 nucleotides matching TRBD2. The CDR3 totals 14 residues. Germline loops: CDR1 LGHDT, CDR2 YNNKEL (reference sequence). V lost 7 bases, J lost 6 bases, and 2 bases stayed unmatched. CDR3 loop: CASKGLAGAGELFF. CDR3 bases: TGTGCCAGCAAAGGACTAGCGGGAGCCGGGGAGCTGTTTTTT.

The chain recombines TRBV6-2 or TRBV6-3 with TRBJ2-1; D not resolved. V shed 4 bases and J shed 6 bases, with 10 bases lying between them. Germline loops: CDR1 MNHEY, CDR2 SVGEGT. This CDR3 has 13 residues. CDR3 bases: TGTGCCAGCAGTTCAGGATCCCTCAATGAGCAGTTCTTC. It yields the protein CASSSGSLNEQFF.

This clone was recorded only once. The chain recombines TRBV7-9 with TRBJ1-1, with unresolved D. V was shortened by 5 bases and J by 4 bases, with 11 bases between the two germline ends. CDR3 size: 13 residues. CDR1 is SEHNR, CDR2 FQNEAQ, per germline (reference sequence). CDR3 DNA: TGTGCCAGCAGCCCAGACGAGCGCACTGAAGCTTTCTTT. Its translation is CASSPDERTEAFF.

This chain uses TRBV20-1 with TRBJ2-1, with D perhaps matching TRBD2 (5 bases). V lost 2 bases and J 9 bases, leaving 5 bases between the germline ends. CDR3 length: 10 residues. Germline values: CDR1 DFQATT, CDR2 SNEGSKA (reference sequence). CDR3 sequence: CSARRGEQFF. CDR3 nucleotides: TGCAGTGCTAGACGGGGTGAGCAGTTCTTC.

In this sample, this clone turned up a few times. The chain links TRBV5-1 to TRBJ1-6; D is unresolved. CDR1 SGHRS and CDR2 YFSETQ come from the germline V gene. Between the trimmed V and J ends, which lost 5 bases and 10 bases, there was a span of 13 bases. CDR3 length equals 13 residues. For the CDR3, the DNA is TGCGCCAGCAGTGTGGAGGGAGGCTCACCCCTCCACTTT. Protein product: CASSVEGGSPLHF.

The chain has TRBV2 and TRBJ2-6; maybe TRBD2 (6 bases). There are 15 residues in the CDR3. V was cut by 3 bases and J by 2 bases, with 8 bases left in between. CDR1 and CDR2 from the germline V gene are SNHLY and FYNNEI. CDR3 region: CASSEWGAGANVLTF. The CDR3 nucleotides are TGTGCCAGCAGTGAGTGGGGGGCTGGGGCCAACGTCCTGACTTTC.

The CDR3 here is CASSEARRMGGPQHF. DNA for the CDR3: TGTGCCAGCAGTGAAGCGAGGCGGATGGGGGGGCCCCAGCATTTT. The rearrangement links TRBV2 to TRBJ1-5; tentative D call: TRBD1 (5 bases). This CDR3 has 15 amino acids. In germline, CDR1 is SNHLY, CDR2 FYNNEI. The ends were cut back, 0 bases at V and 9 bases at J, with 15 bases in the middle.

CDR3 nucleotide sequence: TGTGCCAGCAGCTTAGCCGGCGGGGAGACCCAGTACTTC. It specifies CASSLAGGETQYF. V gene TRBV7-9 combines with J gene TRBJ2-5; a possible D gene is TRBD2 (5 bases). Germline CDR1 reads SEHNR; CDR2 reads FQNEAQ (reference sequence). V was clipped by 0 bases and J by 5 bases, with 7 bases between them. The CDR3 covers 13 residues.